This passage covers 24 T cell receptor beta chains from one sample sequenced in a study of CD8 T cells in ankylosing spondylitis. TCRdb analysed the 5' RACE reads with MiXCR anew, one entry per CDR3 protein. Counted here are 470,000 or so distinct CDR3 sequences, more than 25% occurring once; the ten biggest clones make up 0.89%. Their antigen targets remain unknown. Overall study findings and caveats: Roughly eight highly homologous variants formed a TCR beta motif that appeared characteristic of ankylosing spondylitis blood.

Material: blood, either unsorted or a sorted T cell fraction (not recorded which). The receptors were gathered from a male donor with ankylosing spondylitis.

In its sample, this clonotype was seen a few times. This chain links TRBV24-1 with TRBJ2-4; 7 positions match TRBD1. Germline values: CDR1 KGHDR, CDR2 SFDVKD. J was trimmed by 6 bases and V by 6 bases; bases with no gene match: 13. The CDR3 extends over 16 amino acids. As DNA, the CDR3 is TGTGCCACCAGTACCCCCACAGGGGCGCCGGGAAACATTCAGTACTTC. This codes for CATSTPTGAPGNIQYF.

The sample holds a few counts of this clonotype. V usage is TRBV11-2 and J usage is TRBJ1-5; D is undetermined. This CDR3 contains 14 residues. The V end was cut by 5 bases, the J end by 2 bases, with 10 bases between. CDR1 SGHAT and CDR2 FQNNGV come from the germline V gene. The CDR3: CASSLDHGNQPQHF. For the CDR3, the DNA is TGTGCCAGCAGCCTGGACCACGGCAATCAGCCCCAGCATTTT.

The chain carries TRBV11-2 and TRBJ2-7, with TRBD1 as a possible D gene (6 bases). V lost 5 bases to trimming and J lost 3 bases, with 11 bases between them. The CDR3 runs 13 residues. Germline V CDR1 and CDR2: SGHAT, FQNNGV. CDR3 nucleotide sequence: TGTGCCAGCAGCCGGACAGATAGCTACGAGCAGTACGTC. Translating gives CASSRTDSYEQYV.

This clonotype has more than one count but fewer than ten. V and J are TRBV12-3 or TRBV12-4 and TRBJ2-7, with 12 bases identical to TRBD2. This CDR3 contains 15 residues. V shed 6 bases, J shed 8 bases, and the junction held 11 bases outside the gene matches. CDR3 loop: CASSLGTSGSTQQYF. As DNA, the CDR3 is TGTGCCAGCAGCCTCGGGACTAGCGGGTCTACGCAGCAGTACTTC.

This chain joins TRBV27 and TRBJ1-5; D is ambiguous. V lost 0 bases and J 5 bases, leaving 8 bases between the germline ends. CDR3 size: 14 residues. The germline CDR1 and CDR2 sequences are MNHEY and SMNVEV (reference sequence). CDR3: CASSLSVPDQPQHF. CDR3 in DNA: TGTGCCAGCAGTTTATCCGTCCCGGATCAGCCCCAGCATTTT.

Only a few counts were recorded for this clonotype. The V and J genes are TRBV3-1 and TRBJ2-5; D unclear. Per the germline V gene, CDR1 is LGHDT and CDR2 is YNNKEL (reference sequence). Trimming took 1 base from V and 4 from J, leaving 10 bases between them. The CDR3 loop spans 14 amino acids. Written as DNA, the CDR3 is TGTGCCAGCAGCCAAGTTCCCGGGTTAGAGACCCAGTACTTC. Its protein product is CASSQVPGLETQYF.

There are a few counts of this clonotype. The CDR3 region is CASSPWTSGSKNEQFF. The CDR3 coding sequence is TGTGCCAGCAGCCCATGGACTAGCGGGAGCAAAAATGAGCAGTTCTTC. The rearrangement uses TRBV7-9 and TRBJ2-1; 13 bases align to TRBD2. Per germline, CDR1 SEHNR and CDR2 FQNEAQ (reference sequence). The CDR3 has 16 residues. Losses at the gene ends were 5 bases for V and 7 bases for J; bases not matched to a gene: 8.

V usage is TRBV9 and J usage is TRBJ1-4, with TRBD1 matching over 7 bases. V gave up 4 bases and J gave up 3 bases; unmatched junction bases: 9. This CDR3 is built from 16 residues. Germline values: CDR1 SGDLS, CDR2 YYNGEE. The CDR3 spells CASSFARGLANEKLFF. CDR3 nucleotide sequence: TGTGCCAGCAGCTTCGCAAGGGGGCTTGCTAATGAAAAACTGTTTTTT.

The chain carries TRBV27 and TRBJ2-3; TRBD2 aligns across 8 bases. Germline loops: CDR1 MNHEY, CDR2 SMNVEV (reference sequence). J lost 5 bases, V lost 6 bases, and 16 bases had no gene match. This CDR3 spans 17 amino acids. The CDR3 bases are TGTGCCAGCAGCCCCATGTTTGAAGCGGGAGTGGTAGATACGCAGTATTTT. Its translation is CASSPMFEAGVVDTQYF.

The rearrangement links TRBV4-2 to TRBJ1-6; D remains unclear. The CDR3 has 15 residues. Germline V gene data show CDR1 as LGHNA and CDR2 as YNFKEQ. Deletions cut 0 bases from V and 7 bases from J, with 10 bases between. CDR3 amino acids: CASSQDRGGNSPLHF. Here the CDR3 DNA reads TGTGCCAGCAGCCAAGATCGAGGTGGAAATTCACCCCTCCACTTT.

The V call is TRBV4-2, the J call TRBJ2-1, with D unresolved. Germline V CDR1 and CDR2: LGHNA, YNFKEQ. The germline V and J ends were trimmed by 1 base and 0 bases, with 10 bases remaining between them. The CDR3 totals 16 residues. As DNA, the CDR3 is TGTGCCAGCAGCCAAGTTTCTGTCATCTCCTACAATGAGCAGTTCTTC. As protein: CASSQVSVISYNEQFF.

This clonotype occurred a few times. V gene TRBV5-1 combines with J gene TRBJ2-2; D is unresolved. Trimming shortened V by 7 bases and J by 7 bases, and 8 bases separated the two germline ends. This CDR3 comprises 11 residues. From germline, CDR1 is SGHRS and CDR2 YFSETQ. DNA for the CDR3: TGCGCCAGCCGAGACGTCGGGGAGCTGTTTTTT. The encoded protein is CASRDVGELFF.

V gene TRBV5-6 combines with J gene TRBJ2-4, with 10 bases aligning to TRBD2. Germline CDR1 is SGHDT and CDR2 is YYEEEE. This CDR3 has 15 residues. J was trimmed by 11 bases and V by 4 bases; bases with no gene match: 12. The CDR3 region is CASSPRASGSAVQYF. In DNA form, the CDR3 reads TGTGCCAGCAGCCCAAGGGCTAGCGGGAGTGCAGTTCAGTACTTC.

The chain has TRBV6-1 and TRBJ2-1; a possible D gene is TRBD2 (5 bases). The V end lost 0 bases, the J end lost 7 bases, and 10 bases lay between the germline ends. Germline values: CDR1 MNHNS, CDR2 SASEGT. The CDR3 has 14 amino acids. The CDR3 DNA reads TGTGCCAGCAGTGAAGCGGGAGTTCTTAATGAGCAGTTCTTC. This gives the protein CASSEAGVLNEQFF.

This chain connects TRBV29-1 to TRBJ2-7; 8 bases line up with TRBD2. Germline V gene lookup returns CDR1 SQVTM and CDR2 ANQGSEA. The CDR3 has 13 residues. Trimming took 6 bases from V and 4 from J; bases not matched to a gene: 8. The CDR3 sequence: CSVRGLGIYEQYF. The CDR3 coding sequence is TGCAGCGTGAGGGGACTAGGAATTTACGAGCAGTACTTC.

The chain is built from TRBV12-3 or TRBV12-4 and TRBJ2-1, with TRBD2 identical over 12 bases. The CDR3 contains 18 residues. The V segment lost 5 bases and the J segment 0 bases; nucleotides outside the gene matches: 8. CDR3 residues: CASSPWASGRASYNEQFF. In DNA, the CDR3 is TGTGCCAGCAGTCCTTGGGCTAGCGGGAGGGCCTCCTACAATGAGCAGTTCTTC.

The table lists this clonotype with many counts. The chain combines TRBV27 with TRBJ2-7; 11 bases are shared with TRBD2. After removal of 4 bases from V and 0 bases from J, the junction contained 5 bases not matched to a gene. The CDR3 consists of 16 residues. The germline V gene encodes CDR1 MNHEY and CDR2 SMNVEV (reference sequence). CDR3 region: CASSCETSGTSYEQYV. The DNA for the CDR3 is TGTGCCAGCAGTTGCGAGACTAGCGGGACCTCCTACGAGCAGTACGTC.

This clonotype has ten or more counts. The chain employs TRBV7-9 and TRBJ1-4; D is possibly TRBD1 (6 bases). Trimming cost V 3 bases and J 14 bases, with 19 bases left between them. The CDR3 runs 14 residues. Germline assignment: CDR1 SEHNR and CDR2 FQNEAQ (reference sequence). CDR3 coding DNA: TGTGCCAGCAGCTTCGGGGATGACCGGGACATTCTGTTTTTT. This sequence encodes CASSFGDDRDILFF.

This clonotype was recorded a few times. The chain carries TRBV20-1 and TRBJ2-3; D possibly corresponds to TRBD2 (5 bases). V shed 6 bases and J shed 2 bases, with 18 bases lying between them. The germline CDR1 and CDR2 sequences are DFQATT and SNEGSKA (reference sequence). The CDR3 is 15 residues long. CDR3 region: CSAGSQRSPTDTQYF. The CDR3 region has the DNA TGCAGTGCCGGGTCCCAGCGGAGCCCCACAGATACGCAGTATTTT.

V gene TRBV3-1 combines with J gene TRBJ2-7, with D possibly matching TRBD2 (5 bases). V shed 2 bases and J shed 1 base, with 6 bases lying between them. The CDR3 length is 13 residues. The V gene's germline CDR1 is LGHDT and CDR2 YNNKEL (reference sequence). The CDR3 DNA reads TGTGCCAGCAGCCAACTAGCTTCCTACGAGCAGTACTTC. Amino acid sequence: CASSQLASYEQYF.

J is TRBJ2-1 and V is TRBV20-1; D unresolved. This CDR3 comprises 16 residues. Trimming removed 3 bases from V and 0 bases from J, with 15 bases in between. The germline gives CDR1 DFQATT, CDR2 SNEGSKA (reference sequence). CDR3 amino acids: CSARRSRLGSYNEQFF. CDR3 in DNA: TGCAGTGCTAGGAGATCGCGGCTGGGCTCCTACAATGAGCAGTTCTTC.

This clonotype was detected a few times. The chain has TRBV12-5 and TRBJ1-1; a weak D match, TRBD1 (6 bases). CDR3 length: 13 amino acids. The germline V gene has CDR1 LGHNT and CDR2 FRNRAP. Trimming took 4 bases from V and 1 from J, leaving 7 bases between them. The DNA of the CDR3 is TGTGCTAGTGGTTCGACAGGGAACACTGAAGCTTTCTTT. Amino acid sequence: CASGSTGNTEAFF.

This chain connects TRBV20-1 to TRBJ2-7; TRBD2 matches at 9 bases. CDR1 DFQATT and CDR2 SNEGSKA come from the germline V gene (reference sequence). Trimming cost V 7 bases and J 5 bases; bases outside gene matches: 9. The CDR3 is 13 residues long. The CDR3 DNA follows: TGCAGTGTGAGTAGCGGGAGCCGCGACGAGCAGTACTTC. Amino acid sequence: CSVSSGSRDEQYF.

In its sample, this clonotype was seen a few times. The CDR3: CARRKDNEQFF. CDR3 sequence (DNA): TGTGCCCGAAGAAAGGACAATGAGCAGTTCTTC. The genes are TRBV2 and TRBJ2-1; D ambiguous. The CDR3 runs 11 residues. Germline-derived CDR1 and CDR2 are SNHLY and FYNNEI. V lost 11 bases and J lost 5, with 10 bases in between.